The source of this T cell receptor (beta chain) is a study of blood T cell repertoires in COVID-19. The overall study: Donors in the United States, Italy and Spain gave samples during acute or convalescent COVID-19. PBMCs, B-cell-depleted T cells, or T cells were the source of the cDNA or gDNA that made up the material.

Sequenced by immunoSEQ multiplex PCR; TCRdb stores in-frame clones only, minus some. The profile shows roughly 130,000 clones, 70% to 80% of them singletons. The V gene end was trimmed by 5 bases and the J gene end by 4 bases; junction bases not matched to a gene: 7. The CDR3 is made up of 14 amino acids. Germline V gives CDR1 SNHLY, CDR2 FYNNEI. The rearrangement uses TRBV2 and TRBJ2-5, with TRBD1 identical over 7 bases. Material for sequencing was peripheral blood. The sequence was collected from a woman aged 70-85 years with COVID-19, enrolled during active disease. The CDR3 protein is CASSPTGAGETQYF. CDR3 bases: TGTGCCAGCAGTCCCACAGGGGCCGGAGAGACCCAGTACTTC.